This entry lists 24 T cell receptor beta chains sequenced from one sample in a study of blood T cell repertoires in COVID-19. Produced via immunoSEQ multiplex PCR; TCRdb's table is partial and in-frame only. The sample includes hundreds of thousands of clones, roughly 90% of them seen just once. The sequenced material came from peripheral blood. These receptor sequences come from a woman in her twenties or thirties with COVID-19, enrolled during active disease.

The V call is TRBV10-2, the J call TRBJ2-7; TRBD2 agrees at 14 bases. The CDR3 runs 15 residues. The V gene's germline CDR1 is WSHSY and CDR2 SAAADI. The V segment lost 5 bases and the J segment 7 bases; nucleotides outside the gene matches: 7. The CDR3 spells CASSLRLAGGQEQYF. CDR3 sequence (DNA): TGCGCCAGCAGTCTCAGACTAGCGGGGGGGCAGGAGCAGTACTTC.

The chain links TRBV6-5 to TRBJ2-2; the D gene is possibly TRBD1 (5 bases). The germline CDR1 and CDR2 sequences are MNHEY and SVGAGI. The CDR3 has 16 residues. Trimming stripped 0 bases from V and 1 base from J, with 9 bases between. The CDR3, as DNA: TGTGCCAGCAGTTACTCGAAAGGGGTGAACACCGGGGAGCTGTTTTTT. This encodes CASSYSKGVNTGELFF.

The genes are TRBV7-2 and TRBJ2-3; D remains unclear. CDR3 length: 14 amino acids. Germline CDR1 is SGHTA and CDR2 is FQGNSA. V was clipped by 4 bases and J by 3 bases, with 11 bases between them. CDR3 sequence (DNA): TGTGCCAGCAGCTCCGACCCGAGGACAGATACGCAGTATTTT. Translation: CASSSDPRTDTQYF.

The chain joins TRBV7-2 to TRBJ1-2; no reliable D call. V lost 3 bases and J lost 1, with 6 bases in between. Germline loops: CDR1 SGHTA, CDR2 FQGNSA. This CDR3 spans 13 amino acids. The CDR3 loop is CASSFRDNYGYTF. CDR3 nucleotides: TGTGCCAGCAGCTTCCGGGATAACTATGGCTACACCTTC.

The chain carries TRBV11-3 and TRBJ2-1, with 11 bases aligning to TRBD2. Trimming removed 4 bases from V and 2 bases from J; junction bases left unmatched: 7. Germline CDR1 and CDR2: SGHNT and YENEEA. The CDR3 length is 17 residues. CDR3: CASSSHSGGAPYNEQFF. The CDR3 DNA reads TGTGCCAGCAGCTCCCATAGCGGGGGGGCCCCCTACAATGAGCAGTTCTTC.

This chain uses TRBV29-1 with TRBJ1-4; D gene unclear. Per the germline V gene, CDR1 is SQVTM and CDR2 is ANQGSEA. The CDR3 sequence is 13 residues long. V was pared by 6 bases and J by 7 bases, with 15 bases between. For the CDR3, the DNA is TGCAGCGTCCCCGGACCCGGAGGTGAAAAACTGTTTTTT. Protein product: CSVPGPGGEKLFF.

The rearrangement uses TRBV28 and TRBJ2-5; 9 nucleotides align to TRBD1. J was trimmed by 5 bases and V by 4 bases; bases with no gene match: 11. The germline V gene has CDR1 MDHEN and CDR2 SYDVKM. The CDR3 is 16 residues long. This CDR3 reads CASSSPWTGVLETQYF. The CDR3, as DNA: TGTGCCAGCAGTTCCCCTTGGACAGGGGTTCTGGAGACCCAGTACTTC.

This rearrangement joins TRBV7-2 to TRBJ1-5; 10 nucleotides agree with TRBD1. The junction had 9 bases not matched to a gene; V was cut back by 4 bases and J by 0 bases. Germline loops: CDR1 SGHTA, CDR2 FQGNSA. The CDR3 extends over 18 amino acids. The CDR3 loop reads CASSSPTGGENSNQPQHF. In nucleotides, the CDR3 is TGTGCCAGCAGCTCTCCGACAGGGGGCGAGAATAGCAATCAGCCCCAGCATTTT. Looking up the rest from reference TRBV7-2 and TRBJ1-5 gives the full variable domain: GAGVSQSPSNKVTEKGKDVELRCDPISGHTALYWYRQSLGQGLEFLIYFQGNSAPDKSGLPSDRFSAERTGGSVSTLTIQRTQQEDSAVYLCASSSPTGGENSNQPQHFGDGTRLSIL.

This sequence joins TRBV12-3 or TRBV12-4 and TRBJ2-5; 11 nucleotides agree with TRBD1. J was trimmed by 7 bases and V by 6 bases; bases with no gene match: 4. The CDR3 loop spans 13 amino acids. As DNA, the CDR3 is TGTGCCAGCAGAGGACAGGGGGCGCCGACCCAGTACTTC. It yields the protein CASRGQGAPTQYF.

This clone was recorded only once. This sequence joins TRBV7-9 and TRBJ2-7, with D possibly being TRBD1 (6 bases). This CDR3 is 14 amino acids long. V dropped 2 bases and J dropped 6 bases, with 14 bases sitting between them. Germline-derived CDR1 and CDR2 are SEHNR and FQNEAQ (reference sequence). CDR3 residues: CASSLSQGSAEQYF. In nucleotides, the CDR3 is TGTGCCAGCAGCTTAAGTCAGGGGTCCGCCGAGCAGTACTTC.

The chain employs TRBV24-1 and TRBJ2-7; TRBD2 agrees at 7 bases. The CDR3 extends over 15 amino acids. Germline-derived CDR1 and CDR2 are KGHDR and SFDVKD. Trimming at V came to 3 bases and at J to 0 bases, leaving 4 bases not matched to a gene. As DNA, the CDR3 is TGTGCCACCAGTGATCGGGACTACAGCTCCTACGAGCAGTACGTC. Translation gives CATSDRDYSSYEQYV.

The rearrangement joins TRBV27 to TRBJ2-1, with D unclear. The ends were cut back, 0 bases at V and 0 bases at J, with 12 bases in the middle. There are 17 residues in the CDR3. Germline V lookup: CDR1 MNHEY, CDR2 SMNVEV (reference sequence). Here the CDR3 reads CASSLSLTLSSYNEQFF. The CDR3 DNA sequence: TGTGCCAGCAGTTTATCCCTCACACTAAGCTCCTACAATGAGCAGTTCTTC.

This chain's CDR3 is CASSPHGQITDTQYF. The CDR3, as DNA: TGTGCCAGCAGTCCCCACGGACAGATCACAGATACGCAGTATTTT. The chain is built from TRBV27 and TRBJ2-3, with a weak D call TRBD1 (6 bases). The germline gives CDR1 MNHEY, CDR2 SMNVEV (reference sequence). V dropped 5 bases and J dropped 2 bases, with 14 bases sitting between them. This CDR3 is 15 amino acids long.

The rearrangement joins TRBV6-5 to TRBJ2-3; 11 bases align to TRBD2. Germline CDR1 and CDR2: MNHEY and SVGAGI. The CDR3 has 15 amino acids. Trimming removed 6 bases from V and 4 bases from J; junction bases left unmatched: 6. The CDR3 DNA sequence: TGTGCCAGCAGACCGACTAGCGGGGCTGCAGATACGCAGTATTTT. It yields the protein CASRPTSGAADTQYF.

A remark on this clone: The same CDR3 also results from other DNA sequences found in this sample. V usage is TRBV24-1 and J usage is TRBJ1-2, with 11 bases fitting TRBD1. Germline lookup yields CDR1 KGHDR and CDR2 SFDVKD. CDR3 size: 15 residues. With V trimmed by 3 bases and J by 7 bases, 6 bases remained unmatched. CDR3 loop: CATSDPGQGARGYTF. The CDR3 region has the DNA TGTGCCACCAGTGATCCTGGACAGGGGGCGCGTGGCTACACCTTC.

This clone was detected once. The chain employs TRBV6-5 and TRBJ1-5; 10 bases fit TRBD1. This CDR3 region has 15 residues. Germline CDR1 reads MNHEY; CDR2 reads SVGAGI. The V and J ends lost 5 bases and 1 base, in that order; junction bases with no gene match: 2. CDR3 nucleotide sequence: TGTGCCAGCAGTAGGGGACAGGGGAGCAATCAGCCCCAGCATTTT. Translation gives CASSRGQGSNQPQHF.

CDR3 in amino acids: CATSRDRGREMNTQYF. The CDR3 coding sequence is TGTGCCACCAGCAGAGATCGCGGGAGGGAAATGAATACGCAGTATTTT. The chain combines TRBV15 with TRBJ2-3; 9 bases fit TRBD2. Trimming took 0 bases from V and 7 from J; bases not matched to a gene: 8. Germline V lookup: CDR1 LNHNV, CDR2 YYDKDF (reference sequence). The CDR3 contains 16 residues.

The gene calls are TRBV10-1 and TRBJ2-2; 10 bases match TRBD1. The CDR3 is 16 residues long. The V segment lost 3 bases and the J segment 3 bases; nucleotides outside the gene matches: 4. Per the germline V gene, CDR1 is WNHNN and CDR2 is SYGVQD (reference sequence). The CDR3 is CASSDPGQGHTGELFF. The CDR3 DNA reads TGCGCCAGCAGTGACCCGGGACAGGGGCACACCGGGGAGCTGTTTTTT.

The chain has TRBV27 and TRBJ2-3, with 8 bases matching TRBD2. Germline lookup yields CDR1 MNHEY and CDR2 SMNVEV (reference sequence). With 6 bases clipped from V and 4 bases from J, the junction kept 9 bases outside the gene matches. The CDR3 spans 15 residues. The CDR3 is CASRGASGRSDTQYF. For the CDR3, the DNA is TGTGCCAGCAGGGGGGCTAGCGGGCGATCAGATACGCAGTATTTT.

The CDR3 reads CASSLGSWERGFEQFF. For the CDR3, the DNA is TGTGCCAGCAGCTTAGGAAGTTGGGAGCGGGGCTTTGAGCAGTTCTTC. The chain recombines TRBV7-6 with TRBJ2-1; 7 bases fit TRBD2. Germline loops: CDR1 SGHVS, CDR2 FNYEAQ. Trimming removed 1 base from V and 9 bases from J; junction bases left unmatched: 12. This CDR3 is built from 16 residues.

The rearrangement joins TRBV29-1 to TRBJ1-1; maybe TRBD1 (6 bases). Germline V gives CDR1 SQVTM, CDR2 ANQGSEA. Trimming took 6 bases from V and 3 from J, leaving 11 bases between them. The CDR3 length is 12 residues. The CDR3 region is CSVVQGHTEAFF. CDR3 sequence (DNA): TGCAGCGTCGTACAGGGACACACTGAAGCTTTCTTT.

The chain is built from TRBV4-1 and TRBJ2-7, with D possibly being TRBD1 (6 bases). V was trimmed by 0 bases and J by 7 bases, leaving 13 bases between them. The CDR3 totals 14 residues. CDR1 is MGHRA, CDR2 YSYEKL, per germline. The chain's CDR3 is CASSQDRTTGEQYF. Written as DNA, the CDR3 is TGCGCCAGCAGCCAAGATCGGACCACAGGGGAGCAGTACTTC.

The genes are TRBV28 and TRBJ2-1; 8 nucleotides align to TRBD1. CDR3 size: 15 residues. V shed 5 bases, J shed 3 bases, and the junction held 6 bases outside the gene matches. The germline CDR1 and CDR2 sequences are MDHEN and SYDVKM. This CDR3 is CASSPDRVNYNEQFF. The DNA of the CDR3 is TGTGCCAGCAGTCCGGACAGGGTCAACTACAATGAGCAGTTCTTC.

The chain has TRBV6-2 or TRBV6-3 and TRBJ2-1; TRBD2 matches 7 bases. Germline-derived CDR1 and CDR2 are MNHEY and SVGEGT. The CDR3 has 14 residues. Trimming cost V 4 bases and J 3 bases; bases outside gene matches: 3. The CDR3 here is CASSLAGHYNEQFF. CDR3 coding DNA: TGTGCCAGCAGTTTAGCGGGCCACTACAATGAGCAGTTCTTC.